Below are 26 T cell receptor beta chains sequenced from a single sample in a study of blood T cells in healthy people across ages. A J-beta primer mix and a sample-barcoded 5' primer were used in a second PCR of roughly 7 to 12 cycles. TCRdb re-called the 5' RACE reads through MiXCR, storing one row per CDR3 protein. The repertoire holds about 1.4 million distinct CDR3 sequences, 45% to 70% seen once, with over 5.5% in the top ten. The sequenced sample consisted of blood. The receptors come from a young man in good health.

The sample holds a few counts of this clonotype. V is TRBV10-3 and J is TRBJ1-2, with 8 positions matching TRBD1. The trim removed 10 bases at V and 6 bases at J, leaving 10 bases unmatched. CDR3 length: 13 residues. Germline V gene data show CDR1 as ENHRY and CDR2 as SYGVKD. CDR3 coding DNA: TGTGCCACCCGGGGGACAGGAGGGGATGGCTACACCTTC. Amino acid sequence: CATRGTGGDGYTF.

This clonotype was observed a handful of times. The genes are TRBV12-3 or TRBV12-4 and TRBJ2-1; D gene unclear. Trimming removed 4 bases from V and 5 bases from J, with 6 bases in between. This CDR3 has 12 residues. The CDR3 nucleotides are TGTGCCAGCAGTTCTGGGGACAATGAGCAGTTCTTC. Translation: CASSSGDNEQFF.

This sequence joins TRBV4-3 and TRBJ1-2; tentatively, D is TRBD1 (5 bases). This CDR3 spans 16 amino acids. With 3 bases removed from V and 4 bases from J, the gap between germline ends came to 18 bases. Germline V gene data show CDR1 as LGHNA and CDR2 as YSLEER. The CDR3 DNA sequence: TGCGCCAGCAGCCAGGACCTAGGCAGGGATACCTATGGCTACACCTTC. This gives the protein CASSQDLGRDTYGYTF.

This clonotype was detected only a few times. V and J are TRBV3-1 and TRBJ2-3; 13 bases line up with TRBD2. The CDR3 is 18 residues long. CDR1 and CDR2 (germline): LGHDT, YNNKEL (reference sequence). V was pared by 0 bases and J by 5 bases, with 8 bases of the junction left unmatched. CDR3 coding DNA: TGTGCCAGCAGCCAAGATCGGACCCGACTAGCGGGGGGAGATACGCAGTATTTT. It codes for CASSQDRTRLAGGDTQYF.

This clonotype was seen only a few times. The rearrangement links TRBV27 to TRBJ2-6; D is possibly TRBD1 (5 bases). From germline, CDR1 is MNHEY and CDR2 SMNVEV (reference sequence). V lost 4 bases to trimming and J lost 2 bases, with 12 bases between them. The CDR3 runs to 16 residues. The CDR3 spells CASSSPQGTGANVLTF. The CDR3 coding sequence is TGTGCCAGCAGTTCCCCCCAGGGTACTGGGGCCAACGTCCTGACTTTC. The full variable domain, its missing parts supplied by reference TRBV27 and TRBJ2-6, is EAQVTQNPRYLITVTGKKLTVTCSQNMNHEYMSWYRQDPGLGLRQIYYSMNVEVTDKGDVPEGYKVSRKEKRNFPLILESPSPNQTSLYFCASSSPQGTGANVLTFGAGSRLTVL.

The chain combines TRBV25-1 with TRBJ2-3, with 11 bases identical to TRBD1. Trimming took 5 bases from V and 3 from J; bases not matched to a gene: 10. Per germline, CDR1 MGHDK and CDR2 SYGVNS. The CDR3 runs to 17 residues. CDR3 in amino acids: CASSPRTGGSGTDTQYF. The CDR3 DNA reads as TGTGCCAGCAGTCCCCGGACAGGGGGCTCTGGGACAGATACGCAGTATTTT. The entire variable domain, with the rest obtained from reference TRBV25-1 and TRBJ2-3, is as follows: EADIYQTPRYLVIGTGKKITLECSQTMGHDKMYWYQQDPGMELHLIHYSYGVNSTEKGDLSSESTVSRIRTEHFPLTLESARPSHTSQYLCASSPRTGGSGTDTQYFGPGTRLTVL.

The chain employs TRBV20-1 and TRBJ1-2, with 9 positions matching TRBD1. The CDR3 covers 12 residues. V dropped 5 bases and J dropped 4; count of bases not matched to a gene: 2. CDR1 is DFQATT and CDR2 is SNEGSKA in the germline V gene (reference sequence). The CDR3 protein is CSAEDRGYGYTF. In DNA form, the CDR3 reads TGCAGTGCTGAGGACAGGGGCTATGGCTACACCTTC.

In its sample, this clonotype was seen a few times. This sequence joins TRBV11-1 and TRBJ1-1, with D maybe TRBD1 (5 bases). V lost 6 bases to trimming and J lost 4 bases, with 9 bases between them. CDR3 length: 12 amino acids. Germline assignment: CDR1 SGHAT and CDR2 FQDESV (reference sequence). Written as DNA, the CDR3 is TGTGCCAGCAGGGGGCTGGTCACTGAAGCTTTCTTT. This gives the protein CASRGLVTEAFF. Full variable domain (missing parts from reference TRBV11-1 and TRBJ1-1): EAEVAQSPRYKITEKSQAVAFWCDPISGHATLYWYRQILGQGPELLVQFQDESVVDDSQLPKDRFSAERLKGVDSTLKIQPAELGDSAMYLCASRGLVTEAFFGQGTRLTVV.

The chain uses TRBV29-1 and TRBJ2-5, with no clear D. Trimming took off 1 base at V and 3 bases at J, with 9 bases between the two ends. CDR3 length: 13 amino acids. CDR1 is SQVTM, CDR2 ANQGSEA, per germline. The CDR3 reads CSVEVGVEETQYF. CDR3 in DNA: TGCAGCGTTGAAGTAGGCGTAGAAGAGACCCAGTACTTC.

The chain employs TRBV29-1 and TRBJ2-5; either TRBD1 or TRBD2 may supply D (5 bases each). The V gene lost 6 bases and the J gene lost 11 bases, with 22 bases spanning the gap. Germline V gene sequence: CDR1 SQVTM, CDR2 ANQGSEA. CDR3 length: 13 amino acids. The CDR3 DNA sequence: TGCAGCGTGTCCGGGACGGACGGTGGGGAGCAGTACTTC. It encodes CSVSGTDGGEQYF. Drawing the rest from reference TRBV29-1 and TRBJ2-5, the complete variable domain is SAVISQKPSRDICQRGTSLTIQCQVDSQVTMMFWYRQQPGQSLTLIATANQGSEATYESGFVIDKFPISRPNLTFSTLTVSNMSPEDSSIYLCSVSGTDGGEQYFGPGTRLLVL.

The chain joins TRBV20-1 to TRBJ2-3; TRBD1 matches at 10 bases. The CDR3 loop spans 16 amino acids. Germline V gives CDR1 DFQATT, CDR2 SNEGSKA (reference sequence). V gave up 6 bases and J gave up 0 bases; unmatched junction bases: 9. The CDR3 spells CSATMDRGYSTDTQYF. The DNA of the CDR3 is TGCAGTGCCACAATGGACAGGGGGTATAGCACAGATACGCAGTATTTT.

The CDR3 nucleotides read TGTGCCAGCAGTTTCGGGCCCACAGATACGCAGTATTTT. It encodes CASSFGPTDTQYF. This rearrangement joins TRBV27 to TRBJ2-3; D is ambiguous. V dropped 3 bases and J dropped 2 bases, with 6 bases sitting between them. Germline loops: CDR1 MNHEY, CDR2 SMNVEV (reference sequence). CDR3 length: 13 residues.

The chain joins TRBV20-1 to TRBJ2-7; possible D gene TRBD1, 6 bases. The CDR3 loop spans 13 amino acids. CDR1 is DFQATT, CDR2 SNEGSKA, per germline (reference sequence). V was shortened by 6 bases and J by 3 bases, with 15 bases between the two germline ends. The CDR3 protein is CSARGQQVYEQYF. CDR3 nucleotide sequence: TGCAGTGCCCGAGGACAGCAAGTCTACGAGCAGTACTTC.

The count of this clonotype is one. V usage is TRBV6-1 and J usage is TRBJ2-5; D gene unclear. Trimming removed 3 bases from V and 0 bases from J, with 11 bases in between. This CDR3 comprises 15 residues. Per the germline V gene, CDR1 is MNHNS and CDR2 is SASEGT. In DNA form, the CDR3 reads TGTGCCAGCAGTGAGCCGTCAGAATACCAAGAGACCCAGTACTTC. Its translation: CASSEPSEYQETQYF.

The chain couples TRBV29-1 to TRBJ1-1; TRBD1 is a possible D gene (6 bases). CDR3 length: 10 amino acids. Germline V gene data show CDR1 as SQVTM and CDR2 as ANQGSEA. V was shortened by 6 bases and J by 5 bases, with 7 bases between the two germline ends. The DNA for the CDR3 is TGCAGCGTCCAGGGGACTGAAGCTTTCTTT. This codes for CSVQGTEAFF.

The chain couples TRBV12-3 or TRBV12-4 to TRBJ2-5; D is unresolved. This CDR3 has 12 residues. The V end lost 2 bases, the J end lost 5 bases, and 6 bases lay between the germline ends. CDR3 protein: CASSLYTETQYF. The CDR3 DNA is TGTGCCAGCAGTTTATATACGGAGACCCAGTACTTC.

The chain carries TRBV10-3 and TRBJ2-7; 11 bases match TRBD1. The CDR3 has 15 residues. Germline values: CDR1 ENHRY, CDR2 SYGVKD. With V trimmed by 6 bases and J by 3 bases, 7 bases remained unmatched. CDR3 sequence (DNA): TGTGCCATCAGCCCAGAGGGACAGGGGGGCTACGAGCAGTACTTC. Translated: CAISPEGQGGYEQYF.

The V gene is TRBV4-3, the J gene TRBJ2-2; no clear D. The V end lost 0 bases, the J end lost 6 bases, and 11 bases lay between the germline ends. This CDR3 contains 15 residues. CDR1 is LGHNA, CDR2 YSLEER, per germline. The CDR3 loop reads CASSQEVLGPGELFF. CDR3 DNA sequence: TGCGCCAGCAGCCAAGAAGTCCTCGGTCCCGGGGAGCTGTTTTTT.

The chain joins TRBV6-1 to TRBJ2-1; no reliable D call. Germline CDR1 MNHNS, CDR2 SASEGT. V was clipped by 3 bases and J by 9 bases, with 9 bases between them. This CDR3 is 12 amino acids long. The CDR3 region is CASSDSPTEQFF. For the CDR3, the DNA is TGTGCCAGCAGTGACAGCCCCACTGAGCAGTTCTTC.

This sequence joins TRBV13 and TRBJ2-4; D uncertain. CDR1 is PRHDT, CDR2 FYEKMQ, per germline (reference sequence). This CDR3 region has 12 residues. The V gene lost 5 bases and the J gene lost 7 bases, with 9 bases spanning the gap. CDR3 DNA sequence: TGTGCCAGCAGCGATTCCGGGAACATTCAGTACTTC. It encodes CASSDSGNIQYF.

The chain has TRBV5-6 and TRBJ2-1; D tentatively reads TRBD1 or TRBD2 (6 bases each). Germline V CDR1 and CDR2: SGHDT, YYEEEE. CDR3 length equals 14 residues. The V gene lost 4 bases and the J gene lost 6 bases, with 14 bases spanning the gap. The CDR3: CASSGTIGGNEQFF. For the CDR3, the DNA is TGTGCCAGCAGCGGGACAATCGGGGGCAATGAGCAGTTCTTC.

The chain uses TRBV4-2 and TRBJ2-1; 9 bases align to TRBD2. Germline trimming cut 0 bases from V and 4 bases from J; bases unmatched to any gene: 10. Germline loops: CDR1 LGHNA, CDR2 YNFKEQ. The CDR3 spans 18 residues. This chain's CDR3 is CASSQDQSGGPPYNEQFF. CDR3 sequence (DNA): TGTGCCAGCAGCCAAGATCAGAGCGGGGGGCCCCCTTACAATGAGCAGTTCTTC.

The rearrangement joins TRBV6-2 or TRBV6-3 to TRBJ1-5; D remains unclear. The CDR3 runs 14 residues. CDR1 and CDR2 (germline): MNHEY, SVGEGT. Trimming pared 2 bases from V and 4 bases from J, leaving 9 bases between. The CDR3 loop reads CASSYNGPNQPQHF. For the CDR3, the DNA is TGTGCCAGCAGTTACAACGGTCCTAATCAGCCCCAGCATTTT.

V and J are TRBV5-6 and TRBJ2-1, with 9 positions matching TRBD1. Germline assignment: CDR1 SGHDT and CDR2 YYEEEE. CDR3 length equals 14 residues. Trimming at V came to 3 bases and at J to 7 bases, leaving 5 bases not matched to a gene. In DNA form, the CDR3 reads TGTGCCAGCAGCTACGGGACAGGGATGAATGAGCAGTTCTTC. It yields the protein CASSYGTGMNEQFF.

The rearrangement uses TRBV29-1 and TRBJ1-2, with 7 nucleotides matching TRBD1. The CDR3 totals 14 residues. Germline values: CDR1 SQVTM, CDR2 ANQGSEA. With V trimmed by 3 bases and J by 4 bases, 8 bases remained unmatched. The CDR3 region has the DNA TGCAGCGTTGATCAGGGGGGGACCTCCTATGGCTACACCTTC. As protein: CSVDQGGTSYGYTF. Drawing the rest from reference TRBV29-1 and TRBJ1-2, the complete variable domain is SAVISQKPSRDICQRGTSLTIQCQVDSQVTMMFWYRQQPGQSLTLIATANQGSEATYESGFVIDKFPISRPNLTFSTLTVSNMSPEDSSIYLCSVDQGGTSYGYTFGSGTRLTVV.

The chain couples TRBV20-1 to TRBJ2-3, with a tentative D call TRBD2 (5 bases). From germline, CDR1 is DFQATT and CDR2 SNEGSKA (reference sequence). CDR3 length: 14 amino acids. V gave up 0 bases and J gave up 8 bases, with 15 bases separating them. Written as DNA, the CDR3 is TGCAGTGCTAGAGATTGGTCCGTGGACTTTACGCAGTATTTT. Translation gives CSARDWSVDFTQYF.